The TCR beta chain described here comes from a study of blood T cell repertoires in COVID-19. Study-wide background: COVID-19 samples, acute and convalescent, were from the United States, Italy and Spain. Sources were T cells, B-cell-depleted T cells, or PBMCs; the material itself was cDNA or gDNA.

Germline CDR1 reads SQVTM; CDR2 reads ANQGSEA. The CDR3 loop spans 14 amino acids. J lost 1 base, V lost 4 bases, and 6 bases had no gene match. Assay used: immunoSEQ multiplex PCR; TCRdb lists only in-frame clones, some missing. The table shows about 89,000 clones, with around 96% occurring only once. The receptor's source is a human donor with active COVID-19. The donor label of this sample is uncertain. This rearrangement joins TRBV29-1 to TRBJ2-5; 7 bases line up with TRBD1. The specimen was peripheral blood. Here the CDR3 DNA reads TGCAGCGTTGGACAGGGTGGACCCCAAGAGACCCAGTACTTC. This gives the protein CSVGQGGPQETQYF.